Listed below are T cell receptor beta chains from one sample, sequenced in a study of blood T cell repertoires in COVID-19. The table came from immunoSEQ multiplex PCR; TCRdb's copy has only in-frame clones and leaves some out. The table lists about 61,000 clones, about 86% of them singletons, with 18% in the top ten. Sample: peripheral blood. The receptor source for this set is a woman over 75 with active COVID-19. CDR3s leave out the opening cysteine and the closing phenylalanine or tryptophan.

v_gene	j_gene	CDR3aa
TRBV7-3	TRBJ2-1	ASSPNSGWVNEQF
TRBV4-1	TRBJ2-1	ASSQGLGSGYNEQF
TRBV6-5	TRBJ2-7	ASSRQVSYEQY
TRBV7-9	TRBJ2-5	ASSGGTSVQETQY
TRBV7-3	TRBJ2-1	ASSLDQGTHNEQF
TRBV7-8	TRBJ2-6	ASSLSFPLVSGANVLT
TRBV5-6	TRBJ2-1	ASSPIGQYNEQF
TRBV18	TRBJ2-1	ASSPGLAVSYNEQF
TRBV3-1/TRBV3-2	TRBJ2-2	ASSRRTSGGAGELF
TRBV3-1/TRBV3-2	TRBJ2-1	ASSPSSAGSPEQF
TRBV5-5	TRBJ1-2	ASSLMPGIYGYT
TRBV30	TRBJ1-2	AWSVQETGGYT
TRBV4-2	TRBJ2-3	ASSPPGTDTQY
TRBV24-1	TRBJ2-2	ATSDSRAGELF
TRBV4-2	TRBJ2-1	ASSQGGSGGGASYNEQF
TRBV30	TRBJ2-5	AWSAHGELGN
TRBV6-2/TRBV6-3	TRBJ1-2	ASSRQGYGYT
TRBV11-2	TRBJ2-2	ASSLRDRASTGELF
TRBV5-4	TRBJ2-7	ASSLGANSYEQY
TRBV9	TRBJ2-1	ASSVGLGSYNEQF
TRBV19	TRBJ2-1	ASSIAGGEQF
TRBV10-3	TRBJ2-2	AIRDRAKTDANTGELF
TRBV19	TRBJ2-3	ASRDSGADTQY
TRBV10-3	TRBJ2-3	AIAERGSTDTQY
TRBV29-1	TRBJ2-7	SVVGGGAEQY
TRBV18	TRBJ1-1	ASSPPSQQGKAF
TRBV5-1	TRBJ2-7	ASSWAATHRAGVSPYEQY
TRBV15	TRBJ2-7	ATSEDVAGSYEQY
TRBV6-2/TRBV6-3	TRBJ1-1	ASSWRMNTEAF
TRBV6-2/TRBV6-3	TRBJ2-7	ASSRDRVYEQY
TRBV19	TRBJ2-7	ASSITGLSYEQY
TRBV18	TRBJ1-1	ASSPGGTFPEAF
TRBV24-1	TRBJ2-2	ATNREGTGELF
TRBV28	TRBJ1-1	ASSLSPGTVNTEAF
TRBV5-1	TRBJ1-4	ASRGQENEKLF
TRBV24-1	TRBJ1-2	ATSDLLGGYT
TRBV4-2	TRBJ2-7	ASSQRDRGGYEQY
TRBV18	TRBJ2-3	ASSPVSAGVGRDTQY
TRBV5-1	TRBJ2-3	ASSLGDTSGGSTDTQY
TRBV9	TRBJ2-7	ASSPGDPAVYEQY
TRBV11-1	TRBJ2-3	ASSPQAIGDTQY
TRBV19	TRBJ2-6	ASSPRGGFSPGANVLT
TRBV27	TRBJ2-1	ASSLLTRSFSDNEQF
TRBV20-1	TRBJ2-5	SASRTQETQY
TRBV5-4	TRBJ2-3	ASSSPSGGAGGTDTQY
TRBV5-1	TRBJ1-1	ASSLQGAPNTEAF
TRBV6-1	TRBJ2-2	ASSESGGLRGELF
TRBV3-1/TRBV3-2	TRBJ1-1	ASSRGTGGMNTEAF
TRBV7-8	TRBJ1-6	ASSLIGGGAGNSPLH
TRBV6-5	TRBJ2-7	ASRAQGSSYEQY
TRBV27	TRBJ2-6	ASSPISGANVLT
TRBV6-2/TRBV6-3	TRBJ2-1	ASSVRVAGGYNEQF
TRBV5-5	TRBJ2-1	ASSLKTRDEQF